This T cell receptor (beta chain) emerged from a study of cytomegalovirus exposure and HLA in healthy donors. Study background: Ancestry clustering placed more than 80% of around 400 genotyped donors in the Caucasian-associated cluster. Study results and limitations: A later analysis showed HLA-associated TCR beta chains outstripping equally common others in clonal expansion. Most TCRs appeared rarely, but some public TCRs recurred in many donors.

Primers for the PCR totalled 60 Vbeta and 13 Jbeta. Clones were sequenced by immunoSEQ multiplex PCR, and TCRdb holds only the in-frame ones, with some missing. The table lists about 160,000 clones, 87% of them singletons. The sample holds one count of this clone. Its target is unknown. The receptor's source is a woman in her 30s in good health and CMV-seronegative. The source material was PBMCs.

Written as DNA, the CDR3 is TGCGCCAGCAGCTTGGTGGGGGGGACTTACGAGCAGTACTTC. This translates into CASSLVGGTYEQYF. This rearrangement joins TRBV5-1 to TRBJ2-7, with 7 bases lining up with TRBD2. The CDR3 loop spans 14 amino acids. CDR1 and CDR2 (germline): SGHRS, YFSETQ. Trimming at V came to 0 bases and at J to 4 bases, leaving 4 bases not matched to a gene. Looking up the rest from reference TRBV5-1 and TRBJ2-7 gives the full variable domain: KAGVTQTPRYLIKTRGQQVTLSCSPISGHRSVSWYQQTPGQGLQFLFEYFSETQRNKGNFPGRFSGRQFSNSRSEMNVSTLELGDSALYLCASSLVGGTYEQYFGPGTRLTVT.